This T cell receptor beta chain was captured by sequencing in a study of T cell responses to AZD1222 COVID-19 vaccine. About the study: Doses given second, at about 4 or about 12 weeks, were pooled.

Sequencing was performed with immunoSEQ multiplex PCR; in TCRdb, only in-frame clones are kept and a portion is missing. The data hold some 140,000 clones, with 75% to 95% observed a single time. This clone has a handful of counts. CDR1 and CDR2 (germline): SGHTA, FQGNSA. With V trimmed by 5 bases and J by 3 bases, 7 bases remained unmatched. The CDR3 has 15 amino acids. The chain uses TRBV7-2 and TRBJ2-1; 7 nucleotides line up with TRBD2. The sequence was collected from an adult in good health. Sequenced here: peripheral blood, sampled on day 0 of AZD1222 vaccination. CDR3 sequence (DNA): TGTGCCAGCAGCCTCGGATTAGCGGGCTACAATGAGCAGTTCTTC. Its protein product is CASSLGLAGYNEQFF. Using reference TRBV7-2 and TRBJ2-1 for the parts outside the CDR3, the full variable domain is GAGVSQSPSNKVTEKGKDVELRCDPISGHTALYWYRQSLGQGLEFLIYFQGNSAPDKSGLPSDRFSAERTGGSVSTLTIQRTQQEDSAVYLCASSLGLAGYNEQFFGPGTRLTVL.